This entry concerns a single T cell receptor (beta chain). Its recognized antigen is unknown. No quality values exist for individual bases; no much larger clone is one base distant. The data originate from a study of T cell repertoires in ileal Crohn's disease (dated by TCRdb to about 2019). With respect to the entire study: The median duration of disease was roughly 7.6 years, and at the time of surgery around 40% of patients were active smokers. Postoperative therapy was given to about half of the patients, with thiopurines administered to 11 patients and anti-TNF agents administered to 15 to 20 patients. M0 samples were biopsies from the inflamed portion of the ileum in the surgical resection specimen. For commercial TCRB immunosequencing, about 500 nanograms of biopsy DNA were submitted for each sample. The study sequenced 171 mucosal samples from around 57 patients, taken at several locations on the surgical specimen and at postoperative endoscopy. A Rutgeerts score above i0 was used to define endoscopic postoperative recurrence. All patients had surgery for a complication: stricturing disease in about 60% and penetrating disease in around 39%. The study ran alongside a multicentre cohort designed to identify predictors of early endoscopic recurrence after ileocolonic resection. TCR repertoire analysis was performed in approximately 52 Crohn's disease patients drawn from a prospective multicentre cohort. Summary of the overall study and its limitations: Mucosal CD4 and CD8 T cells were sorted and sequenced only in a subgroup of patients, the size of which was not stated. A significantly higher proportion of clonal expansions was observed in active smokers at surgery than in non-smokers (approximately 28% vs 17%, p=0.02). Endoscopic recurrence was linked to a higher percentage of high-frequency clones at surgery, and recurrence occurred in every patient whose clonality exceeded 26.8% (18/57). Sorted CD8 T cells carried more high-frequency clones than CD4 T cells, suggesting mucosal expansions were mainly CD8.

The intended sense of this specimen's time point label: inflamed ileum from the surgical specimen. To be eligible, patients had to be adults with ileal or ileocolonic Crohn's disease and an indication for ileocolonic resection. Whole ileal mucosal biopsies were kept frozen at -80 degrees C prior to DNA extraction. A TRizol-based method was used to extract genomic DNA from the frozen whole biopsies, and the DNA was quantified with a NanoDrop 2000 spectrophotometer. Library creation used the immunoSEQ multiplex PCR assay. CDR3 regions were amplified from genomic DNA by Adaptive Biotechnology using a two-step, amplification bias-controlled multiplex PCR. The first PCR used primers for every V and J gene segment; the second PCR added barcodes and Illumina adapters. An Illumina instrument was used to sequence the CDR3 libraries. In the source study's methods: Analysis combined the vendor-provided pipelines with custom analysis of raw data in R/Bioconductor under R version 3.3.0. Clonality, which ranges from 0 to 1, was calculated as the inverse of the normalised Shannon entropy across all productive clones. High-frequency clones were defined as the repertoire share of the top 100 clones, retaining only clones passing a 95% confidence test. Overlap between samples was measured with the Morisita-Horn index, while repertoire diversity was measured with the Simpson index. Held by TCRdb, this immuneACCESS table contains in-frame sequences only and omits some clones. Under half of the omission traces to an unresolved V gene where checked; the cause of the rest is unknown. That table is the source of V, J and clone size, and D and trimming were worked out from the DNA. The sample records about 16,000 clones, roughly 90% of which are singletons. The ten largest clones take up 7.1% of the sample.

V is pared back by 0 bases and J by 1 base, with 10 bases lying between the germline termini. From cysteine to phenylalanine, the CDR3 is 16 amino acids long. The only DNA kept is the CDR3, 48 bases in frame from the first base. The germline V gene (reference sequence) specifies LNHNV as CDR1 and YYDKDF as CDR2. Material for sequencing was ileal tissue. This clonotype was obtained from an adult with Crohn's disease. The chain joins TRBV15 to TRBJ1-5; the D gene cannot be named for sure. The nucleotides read TGTGCCACCAGCAGAGACAGGCAGGAGAGCAATCAGCCCCAGCATTTT. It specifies CATSRDRQESNQPQHF.